One sample yielded the 20 T cell receptor beta chains listed below, sequenced in a study of shared clonotypes between healthy human individuals. The method was immunoSEQ multiplex PCR; TCRdb's version includes in-frame clones alone and lacks a portion of them. The data contain about 600,000 clones, 97% of them singletons. Sequencing used naive CD4+ T cells sorted from blood. The subset is: CD45RA+ positively selected. These receptors all come from a woman in her thirties in good health.

The genes are TRBV7-2 and TRBJ2-1; 11 nucleotides match TRBD2. Trimming took 5 bases from V and 2 from J; bases not matched to a gene: 5. The V gene's germline CDR1 is SGHTA and CDR2 FQGNSA. The CDR3 sequence is 16 residues long. CDR3 amino acids: CASSPLAGGTYNEQFF. For the CDR3, the DNA is TGTGCCAGCAGCCCCCTAGCGGGAGGAACCTACAATGAGCAGTTCTTC.

The chain combines TRBV5-1 with TRBJ1-3; D unclear. V gave up 0 bases and J gave up 0 bases, with 16 bases separating them. Germline CDR1 is SGHRS and CDR2 is YFSETQ. There are 18 residues in the CDR3. The CDR3 loop is CASSLEAERAHSGNTIYF. CDR3 DNA sequence: TGCGCCAGCAGCTTGGAGGCAGAGCGGGCCCACTCTGGAAACACCATATATTTT.

Note on this clone: The sample holds other DNA sequences that translate to the same CDR3. The V gene is TRBV30, the J gene TRBJ2-5; D uncertain. The CDR3 has 12 residues. The V end lost 2 bases, the J end lost 3 bases, and 7 bases lay between the germline ends. CDR1 and CDR2 (germline): GTSNPN, SVGIG (reference sequence). In nucleotides, the CDR3 is TGTGCCTGGAGTTACGTAGAAGAGACCCAGTACTTC. Encoded protein: CAWSYVEETQYF.

The chain has TRBV5-1 and TRBJ2-3; TRBD2 agrees at 13 bases. CDR1 is SGHRS, CDR2 YFSETQ, per germline. The CDR3 spans 17 residues. V lost 0 bases, J lost 5 bases, and 6 bases stayed unmatched. CDR3 nucleotides: TGCGCCAGCAGCTTGGACGGACTAGCGGGAGAGGTAGATACGCAGTATTTT. It encodes CASSLDGLAGEVDTQYF.

This chain uses TRBV13 with TRBJ2-2, with 9 bases identical to TRBD1. Germline V gene sequence: CDR1 PRHDT, CDR2 FYEKMQ (reference sequence). V lost 5 bases and J lost 5; bases outside the gene matches: 12. CDR3 length: 17 residues. CDR3 coding DNA: TGTGCCAGCAGCATCCGACAGGGGGGACGGAGGACCGGGGAGCTGTTTTTT. Translation: CASSIRQGGRRTGELFF.

A word on this clone: Other DNA sequences of this sample code for an identical CDR3. V usage is TRBV5-1 and J usage is TRBJ2-5; D gene uncertain. This CDR3 has 12 amino acids. The ends were cut back, 4 bases at V and 2 bases at J, with 6 bases in the middle. Germline loops: CDR1 SGHRS, CDR2 YFSETQ. The CDR3 protein is CASSRSQETQYF. The CDR3 DNA follows: TGCGCCAGCAGCCGATCGCAAGAGACCCAGTACTTC.

The genes are TRBV4-1 and TRBJ2-7; D unresolved. V gave up 1 base and J gave up 0 bases, with 10 bases separating them. CDR1 is MGHRA and CDR2 is YSYEKL in the germline V gene. This CDR3 comprises 15 residues. The CDR3 DNA follows: TGCGCCAGCAGCCAAGTATTTGGTAGCTCCTACGAGCAGTACTTC. This encodes CASSQVFGSSYEQYF.

This sequence joins TRBV2 and TRBJ1-5, with D possibly TRBD1 on 5 matching bases. Looked up from germline, CDR1 is SNHLY and CDR2 is FYNNEI. Trimming took off 6 bases at V and 3 bases at J, with 12 bases between the two ends. CDR3 size: 14 residues. In DNA, the CDR3 is TGTGCCAGCAGGCCCGACAGTCCCAATCAGCCCCAGCATTTT. Its protein is CASRPDSPNQPQHF.

This clone was observed a handful of times. V gene TRBV19 combines with J gene TRBJ2-7; D gene unclear. The CDR3 runs 13 residues. The V and J ends lost 5 bases and 3 bases respectively, with 11 bases between them. CDR1 is LNHDA, CDR2 SQIVND, per germline (reference sequence). Written as DNA, the CDR3 is TGTGCCAGTAGTGAAAGTCACATCTACGAGCAGTACTTC. This sequence encodes CASSESHIYEQYF.

This rearrangement joins TRBV11-3 to TRBJ2-1; D may be TRBD1 or TRBD2 (7 bases each). CDR1 and CDR2 (germline): SGHNT, YENEEA. The CDR3 is 15 residues long. V lost 5 bases to trimming and J lost 1 base, with 12 bases between them. The CDR3 is CASSPGGGSYNEQFF. CDR3 bases: TGTGCCAGCAGCCCAGGGGGGGGTTCCTACAATGAGCAGTTCTTC.

J is TRBJ1-2 and V is TRBV2; 9 bases fit TRBD1. Germline V CDR1 and CDR2: SNHLY, FYNNEI. Trimming took 4 bases from V and 4 from J; bases not matched to a gene: 13. The CDR3 has 17 amino acids. The CDR3 sequence is CASSVQGQTGGFYGYTF. The CDR3 nucleotides read TGTGCCAGCAGTGTTCAAGGGCAGACAGGGGGATTCTATGGCTACACCTTC.

J is TRBJ1-5 and V is TRBV2, with TRBD1 matching 7 bases. The CDR3 contains 17 residues. CDR1 is SNHLY, CDR2 FYNNEI, per germline. V shed 6 bases, J shed 3 bases, and the junction held 14 bases outside the gene matches. The CDR3 DNA sequence: TGTGCCAGCAGGCTCGATATGGCCAGGGGGAACAATCAGCCCCAGCATTTT. It translates to CASRLDMARGNNQPQHF.

J is TRBJ1-5 and V is TRBV29-1; 7 nucleotides line up with TRBD1. Germline CDR1 is SQVTM and CDR2 is ANQGSEA. The CDR3 covers 13 residues. After removal of 4 bases from V and 7 bases from J, the junction contained 7 bases not matched to a gene. CDR3 sequence: CSVAGDSGQPQHF. The CDR3 coding sequence is TGCAGCGTTGCGGGGGACAGTGGACAGCCCCAGCATTTT.

The sample holds one count of this clone. The chain uses TRBV5-1 and TRBJ1-6, with a weak D call TRBD1 (5 bases). The germline V and J ends were trimmed by 4 bases and 7 bases, with 21 bases remaining between them. The CDR3 is made up of 17 amino acids. CDR1 SGHRS and CDR2 YFSETQ come from the germline V gene. The CDR3 DNA is TGCGCCAGCAGCACCGACCCGCAGGGTTTTAGAAATTCACCCCTCCACTTT. It encodes CASSTDPQGFRNSPLHF.

The gene calls are TRBV5-1 and TRBJ2-1, with TRBD2 identical over 7 bases. V gave up 4 bases and J gave up 2 bases; unmatched junction bases: 3. Per germline, CDR1 SGHRS and CDR2 YFSETQ. The CDR3 loop spans 14 amino acids. In DNA form, the CDR3 reads TGCGCCAGCAGCGGCGGGAGTCCCTACAATGAGCAGTTCTTC. Translating gives CASSGGSPYNEQFF.

J is TRBJ1-2 and V is TRBV6-5; TRBD1 might be the D (5 bases). Trimming removed 7 bases at V and 7 bases at J, with 13 bases between. The CDR3 totals 12 residues. CDR1 is MNHEY and CDR2 is SVGAGI in the germline V gene. The CDR3 loop reads CASTNRGGGYTF. Written as DNA, the CDR3 is TGTGCCAGCACCAACCGGGGGGGTGGCTACACCTTC.

J is TRBJ1-2 and V is TRBV7-2; no reliable D call. V was pared by 5 bases and J by 0 bases, with 16 bases between. Germline CDR1 is SGHTA and CDR2 is FQGNSA. The CDR3 contains 16 residues. CDR3 nucleotide sequence: TGTGCCAGCAGCCCCGGCCCGGACCCGCCTAACTATGGCTACACCTTC. Its protein is CASSPGPDPPNYGYTF.

The chain recombines TRBV7-9 with TRBJ1-2; D perhaps matches TRBD1 (6 bases). V was pared by 5 bases and J by 0 bases, with 7 bases between. Germline lookup yields CDR1 SEHNR and CDR2 FQNEAQ (reference sequence). This CDR3 is built from 13 residues. The CDR3 DNA follows: TGTGCCAGCAGCCGACAGGCTAACTATGGCTACACCTTC. Translated, it gives CASSRQANYGYTF.

The J gene is TRBJ2-1, the V gene TRBV21-1; the tabulated D call, TRBD2, remains unverified against the DNA. TRBV21-1 is described as a pseudogene. CDR3 length: 18 residues. CDR3 protein: CASSKRGVLFGGDNEQFF. CDR3 nucleotides: TGTGCCAGCAGCAAACGGGGGGTCCTGTTCGGTGGGGACAATGAGCAGTTCTTC.

V gene TRBV6-4 combines with J gene TRBJ1-1; D unresolved. Per germline, CDR1 MRHNA and CDR2 SNTAGT. This CDR3 spans 17 amino acids. Trimming shortened V by 6 bases and J by 1 base, and 21 bases separated the two germline ends. The CDR3 sequence: CASREQSDGVRNTEAFF. The DNA of the CDR3 is TGTGCCAGCAGGGAGCAGAGTGATGGAGTCCGGAACACTGAAGCTTTCTTT.